This T cell receptor beta chain was recovered during a study of cytotoxic CD8 clonotypes in ibrutinib-treated CLL. Overall study findings and caveats: Patients showed higher baseline clonality than age-matched healthy donors, and it tracked circulating CD8+ T-cell counts.

Germline V CDR1 and CDR2: SGHRS, YFSETQ. Losses at the gene ends were 2 bases for V and 4 bases for J; bases not matched to a gene: 11. This CDR3 is built from 17 residues. Note on this clone: Its antigen is undetermined.

Investigators sourced about 2 micrograms of genomic DNA from cryopreserved PBMCs for TCR beta libraries. Repertoires were generated with immunoSEQ multiplex PCR, while TCRdb's copy carries only in-frame clones and drops some. The sample comprises tens of thousands of clones, about half of which are singletons, and approximately 32% rests with the top ten. The V gene is TRBV5-1, the J gene TRBJ2-2; 7 bases line up with TRBD2. Sequencing used PBMCs, obtained after 12 months of ibrutinib treatment. The receptor was isolated from a human donor with chronic lymphocytic leukemia. The CDR3, as DNA: TGCGCCAGCAGCTTTGGCGGGAGTATTCGTGGCACCGGGGAGCTGTTTTTT. Translated: CASSFGGSIRGTGELFF.